This TCR beta chain was captured in a study of blood T cells in healthy people across ages. Study summary: Per two T cells, about one barcoded beta molecule was captured through template switching.

The germline gives CDR1 LNHDA, CDR2 SQIVND (reference sequence). Trimming took 8 bases from V and 0 from J, leaving 11 bases between them. There are 13 residues in the CDR3. Notes on the study in general: Fewer expanded clones and more diversity marked long-lived versus aged donors.

The use of a sample-barcoded 5' primer and a J-beta primer mix characterized a second PCR of roughly 7 to 12 cycles. One entry per CDR3 protein results from TCRdb running MiXCR on the 5' RACE reads. Of more than 550,000 distinct CDR3 sequences in the sample, about a fifth were seen once. About this clonotype itself: Its antigen is still unknown.

The sequencing sample was made of blood. The sequence came from a man aged 65 to 85 in good health. The chain combines TRBV19 with TRBJ2-7; D possibly corresponds to TRBD2 (6 bases). The CDR3 sequence is CASRRAASYEQYF. CDR3 DNA: TGTGCCAGTCGGAGGGCGGCCTCCTACGAGCAGTACTTC.